This T cell receptor (beta chain) was sequenced in a study of cytomegalovirus exposure and HLA in healthy donors. 60 Vbeta and 13 Jbeta primers were used in PCR. Data came from immunoSEQ multiplex PCR; TCRdb stores just in-frame clones and leaves some out. The sample shows around 140,000 clones, around four fifths of them seen only once. CDR3 length: 15 residues. V was shortened by 2 bases and J by 7 bases, with 17 bases between the two germline ends. CDR1 GTSNPN and CDR2 SVGIG come from the germline V gene (reference sequence). General study points: Several V segments, TRBV6-2 and TRBV6-3 among them, could not be told apart and were dropped. A classifier reportedly called cytomegalovirus status with high sensitivity and specificity.

Notes on this clone: The antigen is unknown.

This TCR was recovered from a woman between 45 and 60 years old in good health and CMV-seropositive. Sequenced material: PBMCs. The chain combines TRBV30 with TRBJ1-4, with D hard to call. CDR3 coding DNA: TGTGCCTGGAGTCTAGGGAGGTCAAGGAGTGAAAAACTGTTTTTT. This encodes CAWSLGRSRSEKLFF.